Listed below are T cell receptor beta chains from one sample, sequenced in a study of T cell changes during pregnancy in multiple sclerosis. Generated by immunoSEQ multiplex PCR, the TCRdb table keeps only in-frame clones and is missing some. The data contain about 80,000 clones, 92% of them seen just once; the ten biggest clones take up 1.4%. Material: peripheral blood, obtained before pregnancy. These receptors were collected from a female donor with multiple sclerosis, enrolled in a pregnancy study. CDR3s leave out the opening cysteine and the closing phenylalanine or tryptophan. The order of the fields is CDR3 protein, J gene, clone size, V gene. Size is stated for part of the rows, as once, few or many counts, or as a class when the clone is expanded.

CDR3 protein: ASSSPMNTEAF
J gene: TRBJ1-1
clone size: NA
V gene: TRBV6-5

CDR3 protein: ASSVAEKTGELF
J gene: TRBJ2-2
clone size: NA
V gene: TRBV7-8

CDR3 protein: ASSLAGQGPTGELF
J gene: TRBJ2-2
clone size: once
V gene: TRBV5-6

CDR3 protein: ASSSSQGARYYGYT
J gene: TRBJ1-2
clone size: NA
V gene: TRBV6-5

CDR3 protein: ASSYGLALNEQF
J gene: TRBJ2-1
clone size: NA
V gene: TRBV6-5

CDR3 protein: ASSIGSAWINYGYT
J gene: TRBJ1-2
clone size: NA
V gene: TRBV19

CDR3 protein: ASSPTTGGYEQY
J gene: TRBJ2-7
clone size: NA
V gene: TRBV7-8

CDR3 protein: ASSFAGQGELF
J gene: TRBJ2-2
clone size: NA
V gene: TRBV7-9

CDR3 protein: ASSPSGGEETQY
J gene: TRBJ2-5
clone size: NA
V gene: TRBV5-4

CDR3 protein: ASSLRFSGDSDTQY
J gene: TRBJ2-3
clone size: once
V gene: TRBV7-3

CDR3 protein: ASRQGLAGGQNTDTQY
J gene: TRBJ2-3
clone size: NA
V gene: TRBV5-1

CDR3 protein: ASAEGPRMQY
J gene: TRBJ2-3
clone size: NA
V gene: TRBV7-3

CDR3 protein: ASSPRQGSNQPQH
J gene: TRBJ1-5
clone size: NA
V gene: TRBV6-1

CDR3 protein: ASSLSAGGPYEQY
J gene: TRBJ2-7
clone size: NA
V gene: TRBV27

CDR3 protein: ASSRGRSGANVLT
J gene: TRBJ2-6
clone size: NA
V gene: TRBV7-9

CDR3 protein: ASSTTSAYYEQY
J gene: TRBJ2-7
clone size: NA
V gene: TRBV6-1

CDR3 protein: ASGSPTGFEAF
J gene: TRBJ1-1
clone size: NA
V gene: TRBV12-5

CDR3 protein: ASSLPTSGGGNEQF
J gene: TRBJ2-1
clone size: NA
V gene: TRBV27

CDR3 protein: ASSRGGFGNQPQH
J gene: TRBJ1-5
clone size: NA
V gene: TRBV6-5

CDR3 protein: ASSDSLTGGETQY
J gene: TRBJ2-5
clone size: once
V gene: TRBV25-1

CDR3 protein: ASSEFGGTGELF
J gene: TRBJ2-2
clone size: once
V gene: TRBV10-1

CDR3 protein: ASTREGGAGNTIY
J gene: TRBJ1-3
clone size: NA
V gene: TRBV6-1

CDR3 protein: ASSTLKGDRDQRGYT
J gene: TRBJ1-2
clone size: NA
V gene: TRBV19

CDR3 protein: ASSLEGLAGTGELF
J gene: TRBJ2-2
clone size: NA
V gene: TRBV5-4

CDR3 protein: SVVDGNGYT
J gene: TRBJ1-2
clone size: NA
V gene: TRBV29-1

CDR3 protein: ASSQGTGWSGNTIY
J gene: TRBJ1-3
clone size: NA
V gene: TRBV9

CDR3 protein: ASSLVRGGPEEQF
J gene: TRBJ2-1
clone size: NA
V gene: TRBV5-4

CDR3 protein: ASSPGGGRFVAEAF
J gene: TRBJ1-1
clone size: NA
V gene: TRBV11-2

CDR3 protein: ASRVNGGTEAF
J gene: TRBJ1-1
clone size: NA
V gene: TRBV6-5

CDR3 protein: ASSSVRDRGYETQY
J gene: TRBJ2-5
clone size: NA
V gene: TRBV5-6